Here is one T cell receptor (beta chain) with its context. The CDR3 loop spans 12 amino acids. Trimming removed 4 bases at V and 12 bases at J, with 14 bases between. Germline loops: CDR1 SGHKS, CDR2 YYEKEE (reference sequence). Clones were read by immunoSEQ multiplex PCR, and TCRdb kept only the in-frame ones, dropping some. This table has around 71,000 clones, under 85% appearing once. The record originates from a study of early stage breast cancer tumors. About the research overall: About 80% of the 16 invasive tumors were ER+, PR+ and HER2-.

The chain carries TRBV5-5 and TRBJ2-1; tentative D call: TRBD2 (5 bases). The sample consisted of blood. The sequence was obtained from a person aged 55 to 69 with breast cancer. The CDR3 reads CASSGERAAQFF. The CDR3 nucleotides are TGTGCCAGCAGCGGGGAGAGGGCAGCGCAGTTCTTC. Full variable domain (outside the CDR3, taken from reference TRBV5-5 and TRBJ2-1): DAGVTQSPTHLIKTRGQQVTLRCSPISGHKSVSWYQQVLGQGPQFIFQYYEKEERGRGNFPDRFSARQFPNYSSELNVNALLLGDSALYLCASSGERAAQFFGPGTRLTVL.